Listed below are T cell receptor beta chains from one sample, sequenced in a study of blood T cell repertoires in COVID-19. Here immunoSEQ multiplex PCR was the method, and the copy in TCRdb shows in-frame clones only, minus some. The repertoire holds 150,000 to 180,000 clones, with around 90% as singletons. The sequencing input was peripheral blood. The receptors here all came from a man aged 45-65 years with acute or convalescent COVID-19. CDR3s include the opening cysteine and the closing phenylalanine or tryptophan. D genes are given only for firm matches. The size field is filled for only some rows; it gives once, few, many or a size class.

j_call,v_call,clone_size,d_call,cdr3_aa,cdr3_nt
TRBJ1-4,TRBV4-2,.,.,CASSQALVVGGANEKLFF,TGTGCCAGCAGCCAAGCTCTTGTGGTAGGAGGAGCTAATGAAAAACTGTTTTTT
TRBJ2-3,TRBV9,.,TRBD1,CASSVVGQTSTDTQYF,TGTGCCAGCAGCGTAGTGGGACAGACTAGCACAGATACGCAGTATTTT
TRBJ2-5,TRBV4-1,.,TRBD1,CASSRTGDSLKETQYF,TGCGCCAGCAGCCGCACCGGGGACAGTTTAAAAGAGACCCAGTACTTC
TRBJ2-1,TRBV6-5,.,.,CASTQSRGAEQFF,TGTGCCAGCACCCAAAGCCGGGGTGCTGAGCAGTTCTTC
TRBJ1-2,TRBV19,.,.,CASSMYREPPPRDYGYTF,TGTGCCAGTAGTATGTACAGGGAACCTCCCCCGCGAGACTATGGCTACACCTTC
TRBJ1-2,TRBV18,.,.,CASSLEQGNGYTF,TGTGCCAGCTCACTAGAACAGGGAAATGGCTACACCTTC
TRBJ1-4,TRBV23-1,.,.,CASSQSSPRPGRPDEKLFF,TGCGCCAGCAGTCAATCCTCTCCTCGGCCAGGGCGGCCTGATGAAAAACTGTTTTTT
TRBJ2-7,TRBV7-9,.,.,CASSLTSGPNEQYF,TGTGCCAGCAGCTTAACGTCCGGTCCTAATGAGCAGTACTTC
TRBJ1-3,TRBV6-1,.,.,CASSVRGSSTSGNTIYF,TGTGCCAGCAGTGTCAGAGGCAGTTCCACTTCTGGAAACACCATATATTTT
TRBJ1-2,TRBV6-5,.,.,CASSYTLRTVDGYTF,TGTGCCAGCAGTTACACGCTCCGTACAGTCGATGGCTACACCTTC
TRBJ1-1,TRBV7-6,.,TRBD1,CASSTIPGQGARTEAFF,TGTGCCAGCAGTACTATACCGGGACAGGGGGCGCGAACTGAAGCTTTCTTT
TRBJ2-2,TRBV27,.,.,CASSSSLTGELFF,TGTGCCAGCAGTTCCTCACTCACCGGGGAGCTGTTTTTT
TRBJ1-2,TRBV28,.,TRBD1,CASRQGVSRYGYTF,TGTGCCAGTAGACAGGGGGTTTCTCGGTATGGCTACACCTTC
TRBJ1-2,TRBV9,.,TRBD1,CASSVGGLDRGRGYTF,TGTGCCAGCAGCGTAGGGGGGTTGGACAGGGGTCGAGGCTACACCTTC
TRBJ1-1,TRBV2,.,.,CASTPLLRAIAFF,TGTGCCAGCACCCCCTTGTTGAGGGCAATCGCTTTCTTT
TRBJ2-1,TRBV19,.,TRBD2,CASSIRLASDEQFF,TGTGCCAGTAGTATACGACTAGCATCCGATGAGCAGTTCTTC
TRBJ2-3,TRBV28,.,.,CASKAGSGGRGTQYF,TGTGCCAGCAAAGCGGGTTCGGGGGGCCGGGGTACGCAGTATTTT
TRBJ1-1,TRBV5-1,.,TRBD1,CASSPGTGRTEAFF,TGCGCCAGCAGCCCCGGGACAGGGAGGACTGAAGCTTTCTTT
TRBJ2-5,TRBV18,.,.,CASSQTEYQETQYF,TGTGCCAGCTCACAAACAGAGTACCAAGAGACCCAGTACTTC
TRBJ2-1,TRBV24-1,.,TRBD2,CATSDFGTSGRNEQFF,TGTGCCACCAGTGATTTCGGGACTAGCGGGAGAAATGAGCAGTTCTTC
TRBJ2-3,TRBV6-5,once,TRBD1,CASSLGQGGPDTQYF,TGTGCCAGCAGTCTCGGACAGGGAGGACCAGATACGCAGTATTTT
TRBJ1-1,TRBV19,.,.,CASSIPGKAEAFF,TGTGCCAGTAGTATCCCAGGGAAGGCTGAAGCTTTCTTT
TRBJ2-4,TRBV30,.,TRBD2,CAWSGGSGELAKNIQYF,TGTGCCTGGAGTGGGGGGAGCGGGGAGTTAGCCAAAAACATTCAGTACTTC
TRBJ2-5,TRBV11-2,.,TRBD2,CASSSRTSGLQETQYF,TGTGCCAGCAGCTCTAGGACTAGCGGGCTTCAAGAGACCCAGTACTTC
TRBJ2-5,TRBV4-3,.,.,CASSQGYSWETQYF,TGCGCCAGCAGCCAAGGGTACAGCTGGGAGACCCAGTACTTC
TRBJ2-1,TRBV27,.,.,CASRVGGQGYNEQFF,TGTGCCAGCAGGGTAGGGGGACAAGGATACAATGAGCAGTTCTTC
TRBJ2-1,TRBV27,.,TRBD2,CASSSQLAPSSYNEQFF,TGTGCCAGCAGTTCACAACTAGCGCCGAGCTCCTACAATGAGCAGTTCTTC
TRBJ2-3,TRBV19,.,.,CASSIQGSDTQYF,TGTGCCAGTAGTATCCAGGGTTCAGATACGCAGTATTTT
TRBJ2-7,TRBV6-4,.,TRBD2,CASRLRRFGGLAEAYEQYF,TGTGCCAGCAGGCTCCGGCGGTTCGGGGGACTAGCGGAGGCCTACGAGCAGTACTTC
TRBJ2-2,TRBV10-3,.,.,CAISEGGTGELFF,TGTGCCATCAGTGAAGGAGGCACCGGGGAGCTGTTTTTT
TRBJ2-1,TRBV18,.,TRBD2,CASSPSLAGLYNEQFF,TGTGCCAGCTCCCCGAGCCTAGCGGGCCTATACAATGAGCAGTTCTTC
TRBJ2-3,TRBV4-2,.,.,CASSQGRQGIRSTDTQYF,TGTGCCAGCAGCCAAGGGCGGCAGGGGATACGTAGCACAGATACGCAGTATTTT
TRBJ1-2,TRBV7-9,.,TRBD1,CASSLALGRTGIDGYTF,TGTGCCAGCAGCTTAGCTTTGGGACGGACAGGGATAGATGGCTACACCTTC
TRBJ2-3,TRBV6-5,.,.,CASVAGAPTDTQYF,TGTGCCAGTGTGGCGGGCGCTCCGACAGATACGCAGTATTTT
TRBJ2-1,TRBV4-3,.,.,CASSQDPNEQFF,TGCGCCAGCAGCCAAGACCCGAATGAGCAGTTCTTC
TRBJ2-1,TRBV7-3,.,.,CASSLTLQREQFF,TGTGCCAGCAGCTTAACCCTTCAGCGAGAGCAGTTCTTC
TRBJ2-3,TRBV27,.,.,CASTETLGDTQYF,TGTGCCAGCACCGAAACCCTAGGAGATACGCAGTATTTT
TRBJ1-6,TRBV3-1/TRBV3-2,.,.,CASSQDGPPRGSPLHF,TGTGCCAGCAGCCAAGACGGCCCTCCTAGGGGTTCACCCCTCCACTTT
TRBJ2-6,TRBV7-8,.,TRBD1,CASRLARTGTGANVLTF,TGTGCCAGCAGATTAGCTCGGACAGGGACTGGGGCCAACGTCCTGACTTTC
TRBJ2-7,TRBV14,once,TRBD1,CASSPLPGQQIYEQYF,TGTGCCAGCAGCCCCCTGCCGGGACAGCAAATCTACGAGCAGTACTTC